These 19 T cell receptor beta chains were sequenced from one sample in a study of blood T cell repertoires in COVID-19. Some clones are missing from TCRdb's copy, which holds only in-frame ones; the method was immunoSEQ multiplex PCR. The sample includes some 59,000 clones, around 82% of them seen just once. Material: peripheral blood. The receptors here all came from a man older than 75 with active or convalescent COVID-19.

The chain links TRBV9 to TRBJ2-2; 8 bases fit TRBD2. Germline values: CDR1 SGDLS, CDR2 YYNGEE. V gave up 3 bases and J gave up 5 bases; unmatched junction bases: 6. The CDR3 length is 15 residues. The CDR3 loop is CASSGAGADTGELFF. The CDR3 DNA reads TGTGCCAGCAGCGGAGCGGGGGCGGATACCGGGGAGCTGTTTTTT.

The CDR3 DNA reads TGTGCCAGCACCTTGGGGGGGCATACAGATACGCAGTATTTT. The encoded protein is CASTLGGHTDTQYF. J is TRBJ2-3 and V is TRBV11-1, with D possibly being TRBD2 (7 bases). Trimming removed 7 bases from V and 3 bases from J, with 14 bases in between. CDR1 SGHAT and CDR2 FQDESV come from the germline V gene (reference sequence). There are 14 residues in the CDR3.

The V and J genes are TRBV5-1 and TRBJ2-1, with 9 bases aligning to TRBD1. V dropped 3 bases and J dropped 0; count of bases not matched to a gene: 10. This CDR3 spans 18 amino acids. Germline V gives CDR1 SGHRS, CDR2 YFSETQ. The CDR3 reads CASSSGDRAYLSYNEQFF. In nucleotides, the CDR3 is TGCGCCAGCAGCTCCGGGGACAGGGCTTACCTCTCCTACAATGAGCAGTTCTTC. Combining the CDR3 with reference TRBV5-1 and TRBJ2-1 gives the whole variable domain KAGVTQTPRYLIKTRGQQVTLSCSPISGHRSVSWYQQTPGQGLQFLFEYFSETQRNKGNFPGRFSGRQFSNSRSEMNVSTLELGDSALYLCASSSGDRAYLSYNEQFFGPGTRLTVL.

The V and J genes are TRBV4-2 and TRBJ2-7, with 8 bases fitting TRBD1. V shed 1 base, J shed 1 base, and the junction held 6 bases outside the gene matches. This CDR3 region has 16 residues. The germline V gene encodes CDR1 LGHNA and CDR2 YNFKEQ. CDR3 loop: CASSQAGTGNSYEQYF. The CDR3 nucleotides read TGTGCCAGCAGCCAAGCCGGGACAGGAAATTCCTACGAGCAGTACTTC.

The gene calls are TRBV11-2 and TRBJ2-7, with D perhaps TRBD2 (6 bases). This CDR3 comprises 13 residues. The ends were cut back, 6 bases at V and 4 bases at J, with 13 bases in the middle. CDR1 is SGHAT and CDR2 is FQNNGV in the germline V gene. CDR3 nucleotides: TGTGCCAGCAGGGAGGGCCGCGCTTACGAGCAGTACTTC. Translating it yields CASREGRAYEQYF.

This clone was detected only a few times. V and J are TRBV19 and TRBJ1-3; D may be TRBD1 (5 bases). The CDR3 runs 14 residues. Trimming removed 6 bases from V and 6 bases from J, with 15 bases in between. Germline CDR1 and CDR2: LNHDA and SQIVND (reference sequence). CDR3 DNA sequence: TGTGCCAGTAGCACAGGTTTTGTTGTAAACACCATATATTTT. Its translation: CASSTGFVVNTIYF.

J is TRBJ2-7 and V is TRBV3-1 (or the pseudogene TRBV3-2), with TRBD1 identical over 9 bases. In germline, CDR1 is LGHDT, CDR2 YNNKEL (reference sequence). After removal of 4 bases from V and 2 bases from J, the junction contained 9 bases not matched to a gene. The CDR3 runs to 16 residues. The CDR3 sequence: CASSRPGQGPPYEQYF. Here the CDR3 DNA reads TGTGCCAGCAGCCGCCCGGGACAGGGCCCTCCCTACGAGCAGTACTTC.

V is TRBV28 and J is TRBJ1-3, with 8 bases that match TRBD1. The germline CDR1 and CDR2 sequences are MDHEN and SYDVKM. The CDR3 is made up of 14 amino acids. J was trimmed by 3 bases and V by 6 bases; bases with no gene match: 4. The CDR3 reads CASSRGLHGNTIYF. DNA of the CDR3: TGTGCCAGCAGCAGGGGGCTCCATGGAAACACCATATATTTT.

This chain connects TRBV3-1 (or the pseudogene TRBV3-2) to TRBJ1-2, with D unresolved. Germline V gene data show CDR1 as LGHDT and CDR2 as YNNKEL (reference sequence). The V end was cut by 2 bases, the J end by 4 bases, with 8 bases between. The CDR3 totals 13 residues. DNA for the CDR3: TGTGCCAGCAGCCAACTCAGTCTCTATGGCTACACCTTC. Translating it yields CASSQLSLYGYTF.

The CDR3 loop reads CASSPHAGAEQYF. CDR3 coding DNA: TGTGCCAGCAGCCCTCATGCGGGGGCCGAGCAGTACTTC. The chain joins TRBV9 to TRBJ2-7, with D possibly being TRBD2 (7 bases). The V and J ends lost 4 bases and 6 bases respectively, with 14 bases between them. The germline V gene encodes CDR1 SGDLS and CDR2 YYNGEE. This CDR3 has 13 amino acids. The full variable domain, with the rest looked up from reference TRBV9 and TRBJ2-7, is DSGVTQTPKHLITATGQRVTLRCSPRSGDLSVYWYQQSLDQGLQFLIQYYNGEERAKGNILERFSAQQFPDLHSELNLSSLELGDSALYFCASSPHAGAEQYFGPGTRLTVT.

V and J are TRBV7-2 and TRBJ2-1; perhaps TRBD2 as D (6 bases). Germline-derived CDR1 and CDR2 are SGHTA and FQGNSA. The CDR3 sequence is 15 residues long. Trimming removed 6 bases from V and 0 bases from J, with 12 bases in between. The CDR3: CASSGAGPSYNEQFF. The CDR3 DNA reads as TGTGCCAGCAGTGGAGCGGGTCCCTCCTACAATGAGCAGTTCTTC.

V gene TRBV19 combines with J gene TRBJ2-1; 8 nucleotides agree with TRBD1. The CDR3 extends over 20 amino acids. In germline, CDR1 is LNHDA, CDR2 SQIVND (reference sequence). V gave up 5 bases and J gave up 5 bases; unmatched junction bases: 23. In nucleotides, the CDR3 is TGTGCCAGTAGTCTTTCGACAGGGGTCACCCCAAGGAGATCCCACAATGAGCAGTTCTTC. Protein sequence: CASSLSTGVTPRRSHNEQFF.

This clone was seen once. The chain links TRBV28 to TRBJ1-5, with 8 nucleotides matching TRBD1. The germline V gene encodes CDR1 MDHEN and CDR2 SYDVKM. The CDR3 sequence is 16 residues long. V was clipped by 6 bases and J by 2 bases; unmatched bases: 9. The CDR3 nucleotides read TGTGCCAGCAGACCTCAGGGGGCGCGGGGCAATCAGCCCCAGCATTTT. This gives the protein CASRPQGARGNQPQHF.

The table lists this clone with a few counts. The J gene is TRBJ2-7, the V gene TRBV13; TRBD1 might be the D (5 bases). V was shortened by 9 bases and J by 1 base, with 13 bases between the two germline ends. The CDR3 runs 13 residues. Germline V gene data show CDR1 as PRHDT and CDR2 as FYEKMQ (reference sequence). The CDR3 DNA follows: TGTGCCAGTAAACTTGGGGCGTCCTACGAGCAGTACTTC. This gives the protein CASKLGASYEQYF. Full variable domain (missing parts from reference TRBV13 and TRBJ2-7): AAGVIQSPRHLIKEKRETATLKCYPIPRHDTVYWYQQGPGQDPQFLISFYEKMQSDKGSIPDRFSAQQFSDYHSELNMSSLELGDSALYFCASKLGASYEQYFGPGTRLTVT.

This clone was seen only a few times. The CDR3, as DNA: TGTGCCAGCAGCATTACTAGGCGGGGGCAGTACTTC. The encoded protein is CASSITRRGQYF. The chain is built from TRBV21-1 and TRBJ2-7; the DNA was not used to check the table's D call, TRBD2. TRBV21-1 is a pseudogene locus. This CDR3 spans 12 amino acids.

The rearrangement joins TRBV30 to TRBJ1-2; 8 nucleotides align to TRBD1. The CDR3 has 20 residues. V was pared by 0 bases and J by 0 bases, with 18 bases of the junction left unmatched. Germline CDR1 GTSNPN, CDR2 SVGIG (reference sequence). CDR3 sequence reads: CAWSVLMHGTGYTANYGYTF. For the CDR3, the DNA is TGTGCCTGGAGTGTTCTGATGCACGGGACAGGTTACACAGCTAACTATGGCTACACCTTC.

The V and J genes are TRBV28 and TRBJ2-1; 8 bases map to TRBD1. From germline, CDR1 is MDHEN and CDR2 SYDVKM. Unmatched junction bases numbered 12, after V lost 3 bases and J lost 5 bases. This CDR3 spans 17 amino acids. In nucleotides, the CDR3 is TGTGCCAGCAGTTTGGTCAGGGGGCACCTGGGGAACAATGAGCAGTTCTTC. This codes for CASSLVRGHLGNNEQFF.

The chain joins TRBV10-3 to TRBJ2-5; 8 bases are shared with TRBD1. Trimming took 4 bases from V and 0 from J; bases not matched to a gene: 7. This CDR3 comprises 16 residues. CDR1 is ENHRY and CDR2 is SYGVKD in the germline V gene. The CDR3 coding sequence is TGTGCCATCAGTGGGCCCAGGGGGCGATACCAAGAGACCCAGTACTTC. Residues: CAISGPRGRYQETQYF.

The rearrangement joins TRBV5-4 to TRBJ2-3, with 9 positions matching TRBD2. CDR3 length equals 17 residues. The germline V gene encodes CDR1 SGHNT and CDR2 YYREEE (reference sequence). Trimming removed 3 bases from V and 2 bases from J; junction bases left unmatched: 10. The CDR3 coding sequence is TGTGCCAGCAGCTCCCCCAGCGGGGGGACCGACACAGATACGCAGTATTTT. Its translation: CASSSPSGGTDTDTQYF. The full variable domain, rest sourced from reference TRBV5-4 and TRBJ2-3, is ETGVTQSPTHLIKTRGQQVTLRCSSQSGHNTVSWYQQALGQGPQFIFQYYREEENGRGNFPPRFSGLQFPNYSSELNVNALELDDSALYLCASSSPSGGTDTDTQYFGPGTRLTVL.